Sequencing of this T cell receptor (beta chain) was carried out in a study of T cells expressing NK-cell markers. Across the whole study: Underlying the TCR beta repertoires were sorted CD3+CD56+NKG2C+, CD3+CD56+NKG2C- and CD3+CD56-NKG2C+ T cells. Most of the eight sequenced donors were HCMV-seropositive; one was seronegative.

Study-level findings and limits: In a group of several donors, dominant NKG2C+ clonotypes represented about 1.0-7.0% of CD8+ T cells. Once again these clonotypes came out on top in the CD3+CD56-NKG2C+ fraction of several donors.

Germline V gives CDR1 SGHRS, CDR2 YFSETQ. The CDR3 is made up of 14 amino acids. About this clonotype itself: Antigen: not known.

TCRdb re-called the 5' RACE reads and shows each CDR3 protein once, DNA omitted. The listing records 400,000 or so distinct CDR3 sequences. This clonotype originated in a woman in her forties or fifties in good health. The sequenced sample was blood T cells: a sorted CD56 or NKG2C T cell subset, CD4+ or CD8+ T cells, or bulk PBMC T cells (not recorded which). The chain is built from TRBV5-1 and TRBJ1-5; as DNA is missing, the TRBD1 call by TCRdb cannot be tested. CDR3 region: CASSVGTSNQPQHF. The complete variable domain, with remaining parts taken from reference TRBV5-1 and TRBJ1-5, reads KAGVTQTPRYLIKTRGQQVTLSCSPISGHRSVSWYQQTPGQGLQFLFEYFSETQRNKGNFPGRFSGRQFSNSRSEMNVSTLELGDSALYLCASSVGTSNQPQHFGDGTRLSIL.